This T cell receptor beta chain appears in the sequencing data of a study of OX40 agonist ivuxolimab in advanced cancers. Looking at the study overall: Two patients with cutaneous melanoma and one with hepatocellular carcinoma, three in total, showed partial responses.

Comment on this clone: As yet, its antigen is unknown.

Overall study findings and caveats: At 0.1 to 3.0 mg/kg, clonal expansion of CD4+ and CD8+ blood T cells had occurred by week 6. The work left the antigen specificity of expanded peripheral T cells undetermined.

Patients were excluded for autoimmune disease history or systemic immunosuppression. Generated by immunoSEQ multiplex PCR, the TCRdb table keeps only in-frame clones and is missing some. Found here are approximately 84,000 clones, 84% of them singletons; the top ten hold less than 3.5%. Germline lookup yields CDR1 MNHEY and CDR2 SVGAGI. CDR3 length equals 13 residues. V lost 4 bases to trimming and J lost 6 bases, with 12 bases between them. The input for sequencing was CD4+ or CD8+ T cells sorted from blood, taken in a trial of the OX40 agonist ivuxolimab. This receptor was identified in an adult with an advanced solid tumor such as melanoma, head and neck, liver or kidney cancer. The genes are TRBV6-5 and TRBJ1-1; D is unclear. The CDR3 DNA reads as TGTGCCAGCAGTTCGAGACCCGGTGCTGAAGCTTTCTTT. Protein product: CASSSRPGAEAFF.